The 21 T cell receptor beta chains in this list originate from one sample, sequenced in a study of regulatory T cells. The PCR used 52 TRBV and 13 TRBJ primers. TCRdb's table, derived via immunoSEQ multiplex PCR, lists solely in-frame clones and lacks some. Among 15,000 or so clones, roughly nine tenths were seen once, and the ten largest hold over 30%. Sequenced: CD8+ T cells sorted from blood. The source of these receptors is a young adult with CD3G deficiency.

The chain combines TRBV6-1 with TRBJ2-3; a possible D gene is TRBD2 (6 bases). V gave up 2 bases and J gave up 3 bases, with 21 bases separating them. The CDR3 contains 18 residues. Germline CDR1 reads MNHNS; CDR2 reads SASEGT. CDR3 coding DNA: TGTGCCAGCAGTGAACGGGACTGGCCTAATGATGAGACAGATACGCAGTATTTT. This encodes CASSERDWPNDETDTQYF.

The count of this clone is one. The CDR3 sequence is CAWSDLGQYMNTEAFF. The CDR3, as DNA: TGTGCCTGGAGCGACCTGGGACAGTACATGAACACTGAAGCTTTCTTT. The V call is TRBV30, the J call TRBJ1-1, with 7 positions matching TRBD1. The trim removed 3 bases at V and 0 bases at J, leaving 10 bases unmatched. The CDR3 is made up of 16 amino acids. The germline gives CDR1 GTSNPN, CDR2 SVGIG (reference sequence). Complete variable domain (other parts from reference TRBV30 and TRBJ1-1): SQTIHQWPATLVQPVGSPLSLECTVEGTSNPNLYWYRQAAGRGLQLLFYSVGIGQISSEVPQNLSASRPQDRQFILSSKKLLLSDSGFYLCAWSDLGQYMNTEAFFGQGTRLTVV.

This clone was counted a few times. DNA for the CDR3: TGTGCCAGCAGTTCTTCAGGAGGGGGCACTGAAGCTTTCTTT. This codes for CASSSSGGGTEAFF. The chain uses TRBV28 and TRBJ1-1; D is perhaps TRBD1 (6 bases). The CDR3 length is 14 residues. Germline V gene sequence: CDR1 MDHEN, CDR2 SYDVKM. Trimming removed 4 bases at V and 4 bases at J, with 13 bases between.

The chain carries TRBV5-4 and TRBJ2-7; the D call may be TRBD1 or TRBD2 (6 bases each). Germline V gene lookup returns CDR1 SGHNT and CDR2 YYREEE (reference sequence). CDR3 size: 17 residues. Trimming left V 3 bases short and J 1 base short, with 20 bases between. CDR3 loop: CASSSWNRGHKSYEQYV. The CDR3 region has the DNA TGTGCCAGCAGCTCTTGGAATCGGGGGCACAAATCCTACGAGCAGTACGTC.

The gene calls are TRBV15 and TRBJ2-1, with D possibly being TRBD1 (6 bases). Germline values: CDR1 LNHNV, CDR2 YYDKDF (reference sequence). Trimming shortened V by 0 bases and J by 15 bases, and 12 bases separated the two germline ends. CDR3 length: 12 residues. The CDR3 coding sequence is TGTGCCACCAGCAGAGATAGGGGGAAGGCGTTCTTC. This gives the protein CATSRDRGKAFF.

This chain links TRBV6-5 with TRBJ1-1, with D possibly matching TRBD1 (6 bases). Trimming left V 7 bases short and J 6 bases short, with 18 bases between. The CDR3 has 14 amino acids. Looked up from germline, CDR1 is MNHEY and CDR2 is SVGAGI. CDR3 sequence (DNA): TGTGCCAGCATTCCCCGCGGGGGGCGGCCTGAAGCTTTCTTT. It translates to CASIPRGGRPEAFF.

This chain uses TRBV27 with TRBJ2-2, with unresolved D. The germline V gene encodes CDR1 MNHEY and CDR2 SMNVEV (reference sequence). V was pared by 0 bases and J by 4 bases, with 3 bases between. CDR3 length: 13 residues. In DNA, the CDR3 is TGTGCCAGCAGTTTATCACCCACCGGGGAGCTGTTTTTT. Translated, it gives CASSLSPTGELFF.

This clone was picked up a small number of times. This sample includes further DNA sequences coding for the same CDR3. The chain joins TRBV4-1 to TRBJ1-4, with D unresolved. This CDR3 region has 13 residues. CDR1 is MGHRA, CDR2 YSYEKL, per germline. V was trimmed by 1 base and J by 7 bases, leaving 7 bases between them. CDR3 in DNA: TGCGCCAGCAGCCAAGTTGATGGTGAAAAACTGTTTTTT. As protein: CASSQVDGEKLFF.

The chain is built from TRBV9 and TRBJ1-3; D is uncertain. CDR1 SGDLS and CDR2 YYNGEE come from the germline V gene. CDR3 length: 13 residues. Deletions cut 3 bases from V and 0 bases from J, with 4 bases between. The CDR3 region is CASSGFSGNTIYF. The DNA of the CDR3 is TGTGCCAGCAGCGGATTCTCTGGAAACACCATATATTTT.

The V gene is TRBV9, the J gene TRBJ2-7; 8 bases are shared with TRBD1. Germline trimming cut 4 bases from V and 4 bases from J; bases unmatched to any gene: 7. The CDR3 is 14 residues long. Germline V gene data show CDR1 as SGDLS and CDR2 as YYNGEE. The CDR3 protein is CASSPPDRAYEQYF. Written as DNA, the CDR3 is TGTGCCAGCAGCCCACCGGACAGGGCGTACGAGCAGTACTTC.

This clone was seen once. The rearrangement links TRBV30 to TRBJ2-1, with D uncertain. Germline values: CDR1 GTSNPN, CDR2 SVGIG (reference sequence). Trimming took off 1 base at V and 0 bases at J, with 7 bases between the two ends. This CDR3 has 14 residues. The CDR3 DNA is TGTGCCTGGAGTGACGGAAGCTCCTACAATGAGCAGTTCTTC. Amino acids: CAWSDGSSYNEQFF.

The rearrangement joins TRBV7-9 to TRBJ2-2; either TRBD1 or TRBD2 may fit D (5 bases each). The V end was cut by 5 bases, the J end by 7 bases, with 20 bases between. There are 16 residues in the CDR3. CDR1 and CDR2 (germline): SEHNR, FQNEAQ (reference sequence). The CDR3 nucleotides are TGTGCCAGCAGCACCACAAAAGGGGCGGGTTACGGGGAGCTGTTTTTT. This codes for CASSTTKGAGYGELFF.

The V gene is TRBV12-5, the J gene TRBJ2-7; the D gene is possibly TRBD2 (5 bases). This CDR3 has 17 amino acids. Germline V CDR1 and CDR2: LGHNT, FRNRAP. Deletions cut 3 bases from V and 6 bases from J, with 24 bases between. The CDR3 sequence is CASGFIASRELRSEQYF. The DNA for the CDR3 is TGTGCTAGTGGTTTTATAGCATCCCGGGAACTAAGGTCCGAGCAGTACTTC.

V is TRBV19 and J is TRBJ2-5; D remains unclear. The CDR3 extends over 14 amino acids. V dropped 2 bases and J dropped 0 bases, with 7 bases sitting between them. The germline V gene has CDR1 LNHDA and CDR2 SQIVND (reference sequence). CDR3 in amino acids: CASSIIEDQETQYF. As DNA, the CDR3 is TGTGCCAGTAGTATAATCGAGGACCAAGAGACCCAGTACTTC.

The CDR3 here is CASSSPGGWETQYF. For the CDR3, the DNA is TGTGCCAGCAGCAGCCCGGGGGGGTGGGAGACCCAGTACTTC. The chain couples TRBV9 to TRBJ2-5; 8 bases are a match to TRBD2. The germline V gene has CDR1 SGDLS and CDR2 YYNGEE. This CDR3 comprises 14 residues. V trimming: 4 bases; J trimming: 5 bases; junction bases outside the gene matches: 7.

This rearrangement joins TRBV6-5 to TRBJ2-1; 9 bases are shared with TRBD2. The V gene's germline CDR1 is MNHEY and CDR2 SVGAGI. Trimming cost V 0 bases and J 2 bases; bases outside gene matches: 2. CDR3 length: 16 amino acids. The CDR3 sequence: CASSYSRLAAYNEQFF. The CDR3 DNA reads TGTGCCAGCAGTTACTCGCGACTAGCGGCCTACAATGAGCAGTTCTTC.

The CDR3 sequence is CASSLGDVTF. CDR3 sequence (DNA): TGTGCCAGCAGCTTAGGAGACGTAACCTTC. The V gene is TRBV7-2, the J gene TRBJ1-2, with D unclear. V was shortened by 1 base and J by 14 bases, with 8 bases between the two germline ends. CDR1 is SGHTA and CDR2 is FQGNSA in the germline V gene. This CDR3 is built from 10 residues.

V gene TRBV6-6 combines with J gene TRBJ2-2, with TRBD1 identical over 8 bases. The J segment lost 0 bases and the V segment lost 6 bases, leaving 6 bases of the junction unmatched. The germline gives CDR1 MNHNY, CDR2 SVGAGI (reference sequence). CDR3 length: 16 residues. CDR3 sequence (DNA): TGTGCCAGCAGCTATGGACAGGGCGCGAACACCGGGGAGCTGTTTTTT. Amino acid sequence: CASSYGQGANTGELFF.

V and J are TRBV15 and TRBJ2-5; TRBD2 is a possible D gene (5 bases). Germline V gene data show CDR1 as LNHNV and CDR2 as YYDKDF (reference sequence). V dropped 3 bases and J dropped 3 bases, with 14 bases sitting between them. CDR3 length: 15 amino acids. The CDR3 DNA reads TGTGCCACCAGCAGCGGGAAGACTTTTAAAGAGACCCAGTACTTC. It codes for CATSSGKTFKETQYF.

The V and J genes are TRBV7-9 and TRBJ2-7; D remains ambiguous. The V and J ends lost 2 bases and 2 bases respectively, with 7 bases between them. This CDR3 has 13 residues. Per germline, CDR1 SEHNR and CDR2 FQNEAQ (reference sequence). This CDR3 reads CASSLYTTYEQYF. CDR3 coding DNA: TGTGCCAGCAGCTTATACACAACCTACGAGCAGTACTTC.

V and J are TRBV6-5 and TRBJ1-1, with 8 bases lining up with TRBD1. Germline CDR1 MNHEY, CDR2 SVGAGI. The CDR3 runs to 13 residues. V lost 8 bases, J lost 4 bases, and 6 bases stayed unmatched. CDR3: CASATGGGTEAFF. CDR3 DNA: TGTGCCAGCGCTACAGGGGGAGGCACTGAAGCTTTCTTT.